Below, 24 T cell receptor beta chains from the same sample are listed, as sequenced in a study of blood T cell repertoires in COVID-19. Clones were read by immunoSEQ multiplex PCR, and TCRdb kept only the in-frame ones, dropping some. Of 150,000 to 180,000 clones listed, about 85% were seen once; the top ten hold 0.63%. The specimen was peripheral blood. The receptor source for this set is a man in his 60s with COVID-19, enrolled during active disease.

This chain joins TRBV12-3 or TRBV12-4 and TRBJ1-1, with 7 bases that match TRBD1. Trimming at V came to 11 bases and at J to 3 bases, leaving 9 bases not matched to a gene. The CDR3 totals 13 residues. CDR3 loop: CADRQGGYTEAFF. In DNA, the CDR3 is TGTGCCGATAGACAGGGCGGTTACACTGAAGCTTTCTTT.

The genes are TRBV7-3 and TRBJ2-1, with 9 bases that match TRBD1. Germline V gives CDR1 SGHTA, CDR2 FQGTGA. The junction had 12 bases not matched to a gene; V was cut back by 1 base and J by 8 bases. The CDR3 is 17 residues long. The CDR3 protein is CASSLRGVQGADYEQFF. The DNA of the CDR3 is TGTGCCAGCAGCTTAAGGGGAGTACAGGGGGCGGACTATGAGCAGTTCTTC.

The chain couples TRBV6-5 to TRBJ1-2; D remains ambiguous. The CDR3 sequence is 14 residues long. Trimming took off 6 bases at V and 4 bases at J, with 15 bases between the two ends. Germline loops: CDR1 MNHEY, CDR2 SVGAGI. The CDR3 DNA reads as TGTGCCAGCAGGTCAACCGGGATCTCCTATGGCTACACCTTC. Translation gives CASRSTGISYGYTF.

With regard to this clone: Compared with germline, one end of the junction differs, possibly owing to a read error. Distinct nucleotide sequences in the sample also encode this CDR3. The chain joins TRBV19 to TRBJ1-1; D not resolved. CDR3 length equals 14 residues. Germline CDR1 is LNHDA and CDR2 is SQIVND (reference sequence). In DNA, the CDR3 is TGCGCCAGTAGTATTAACAAGATGAACACTGAAGCTTTCTTT. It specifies CASSINKMNTEAFF.

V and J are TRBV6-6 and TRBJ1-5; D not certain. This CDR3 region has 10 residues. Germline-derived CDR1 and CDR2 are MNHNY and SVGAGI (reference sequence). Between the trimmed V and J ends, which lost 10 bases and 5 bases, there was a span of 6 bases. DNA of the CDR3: TGTGCCACCTCCGATCAGCCCCAGCATTTT. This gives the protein CATSDQPQHF.

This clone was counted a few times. The CDR3 DNA is TGTGCCAGCACCTACGGGGGGAACACCGGGGAGCTGTTTTTT. Amino acids: CASTYGGNTGELFF. The V gene is TRBV5-4, the J gene TRBJ2-2; D might be TRBD2 (6 bases). The CDR3 extends over 14 amino acids. Trimming took 6 bases from V and 1 from J, leaving 10 bases between them. Germline CDR1 SGHNT, CDR2 YYREEE (reference sequence).

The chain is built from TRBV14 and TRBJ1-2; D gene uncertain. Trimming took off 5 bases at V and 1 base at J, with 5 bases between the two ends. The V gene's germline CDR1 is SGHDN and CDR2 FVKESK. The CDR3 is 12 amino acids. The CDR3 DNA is TGTGCCAGCAGCTACAGTAACTATGGCTACACCTTC. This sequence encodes CASSYSNYGYTF.

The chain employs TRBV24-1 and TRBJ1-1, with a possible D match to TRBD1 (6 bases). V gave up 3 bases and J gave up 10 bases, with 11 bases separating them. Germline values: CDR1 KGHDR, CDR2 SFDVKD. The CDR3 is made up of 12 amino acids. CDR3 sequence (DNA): TGTGCCACCAGTGATACGGGGGGCGGAGCTTTCTTT. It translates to CATSDTGGGAFF.

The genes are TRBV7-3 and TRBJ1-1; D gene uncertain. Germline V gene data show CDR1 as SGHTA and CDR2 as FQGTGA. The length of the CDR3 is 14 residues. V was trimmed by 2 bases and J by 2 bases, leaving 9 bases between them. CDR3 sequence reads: CASSLLHSNTEAFF. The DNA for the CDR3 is TGTGCCAGCAGCTTACTTCACAGCAACACTGAAGCTTTCTTT.

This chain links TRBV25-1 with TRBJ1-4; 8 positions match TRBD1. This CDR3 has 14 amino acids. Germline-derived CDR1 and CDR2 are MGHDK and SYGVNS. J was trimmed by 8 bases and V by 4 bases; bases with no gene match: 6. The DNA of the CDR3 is TGTGCCAGCAGTGGTTACAGGGGGGGCGAAAAACTGTTTTTT. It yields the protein CASSGYRGGEKLFF.

CDR3 bases: TGTGCCAGCAGCTCCCCTGGTGGGGGCAGGGAGACCCAGTACTTC. This sequence encodes CASSSPGGGRETQYF. The rearrangement uses TRBV9 and TRBJ2-5, with D possibly matching TRBD1 (6 bases). The germline CDR1 and CDR2 sequences are SGDLS and YYNGEE. Trimming stripped 4 bases from V and 5 bases from J, with 18 bases between. This CDR3 region has 15 residues.

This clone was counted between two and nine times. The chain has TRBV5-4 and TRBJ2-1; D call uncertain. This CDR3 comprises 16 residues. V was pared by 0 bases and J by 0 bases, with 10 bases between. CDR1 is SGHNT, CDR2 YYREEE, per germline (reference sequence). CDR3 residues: CASSLEFSSSYNEQFF. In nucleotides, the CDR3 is TGTGCCAGCAGCTTGGAATTTTCGAGCTCCTACAATGAGCAGTTCTTC.

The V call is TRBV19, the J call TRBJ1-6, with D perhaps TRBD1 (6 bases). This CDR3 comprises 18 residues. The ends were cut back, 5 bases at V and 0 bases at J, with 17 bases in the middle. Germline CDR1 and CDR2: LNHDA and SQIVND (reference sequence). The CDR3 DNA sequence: TGTGCCAGTAGTGTCCGACAGGACCGGCCCTCCTATAATTCACCCCTCCACTTT. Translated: CASSVRQDRPSYNSPLHF.

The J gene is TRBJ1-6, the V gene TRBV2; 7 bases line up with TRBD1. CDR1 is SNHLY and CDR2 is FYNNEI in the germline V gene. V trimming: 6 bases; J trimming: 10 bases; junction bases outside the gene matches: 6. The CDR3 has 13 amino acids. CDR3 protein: CASSDRVFSPLHF. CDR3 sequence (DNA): TGTGCCAGCAGCGACAGGGTCTTCTCACCCCTCCACTTT. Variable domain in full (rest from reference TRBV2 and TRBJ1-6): EPEVTQTPSHQVTQMGQEVILRCVPISNHLYFYWYRQILGQKVEFLVSFYNNEISEKSEIFDDQFSVERPDGSNFTLKIRSTKLEDSAMYFCASSDRVFSPLHFGNGTRLTVT.

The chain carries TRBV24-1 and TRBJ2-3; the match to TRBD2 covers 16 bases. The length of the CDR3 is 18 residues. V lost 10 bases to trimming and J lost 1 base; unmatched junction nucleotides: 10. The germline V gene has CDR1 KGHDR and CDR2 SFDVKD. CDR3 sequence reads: CATSGTSGGAAGTDTQYF. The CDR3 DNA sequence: TGTGCCACTTCCGGGACTAGCGGGGGGGCAGCCGGCACAGATACGCAGTATTTT.

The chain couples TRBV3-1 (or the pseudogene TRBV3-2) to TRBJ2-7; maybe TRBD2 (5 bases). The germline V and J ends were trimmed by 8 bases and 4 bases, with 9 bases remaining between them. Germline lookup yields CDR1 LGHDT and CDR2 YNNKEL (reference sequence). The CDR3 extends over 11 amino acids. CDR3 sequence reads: CASGSGYEQYF. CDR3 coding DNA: TGTGCCAGCGGGAGTGGGTACGAGCAGTACTTC.

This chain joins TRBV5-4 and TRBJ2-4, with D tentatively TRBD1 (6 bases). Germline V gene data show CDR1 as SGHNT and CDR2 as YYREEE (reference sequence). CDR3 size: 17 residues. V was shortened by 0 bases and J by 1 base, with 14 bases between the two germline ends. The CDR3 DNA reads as TGTGCCAGCAGCTTGGGTTTGGGGGCTCTGGCCAAAAACATTCAGTACTTC. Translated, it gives CASSLGLGALAKNIQYF.

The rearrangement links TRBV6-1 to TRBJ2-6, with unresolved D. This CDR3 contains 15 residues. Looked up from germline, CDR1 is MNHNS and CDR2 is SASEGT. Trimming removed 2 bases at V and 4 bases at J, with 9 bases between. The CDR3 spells CASSEMTSGANVLTF. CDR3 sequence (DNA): TGTGCCAGCAGTGAAATGACATCCGGGGCCAACGTCCTGACTTTC.

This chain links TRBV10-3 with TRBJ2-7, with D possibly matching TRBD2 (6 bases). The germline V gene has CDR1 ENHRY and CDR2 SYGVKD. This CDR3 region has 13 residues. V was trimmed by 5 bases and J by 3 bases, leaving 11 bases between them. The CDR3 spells CAISPGLGYEQYF. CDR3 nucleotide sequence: TGTGCCATCAGTCCGGGACTCGGCTACGAGCAGTACTTC.

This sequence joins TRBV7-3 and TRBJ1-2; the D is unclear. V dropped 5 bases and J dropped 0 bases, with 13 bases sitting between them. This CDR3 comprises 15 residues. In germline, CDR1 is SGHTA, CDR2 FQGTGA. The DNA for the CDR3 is TGTGCCAGCAGCGTAAGCGGAACCTCTAACTATGGCTACACCTTC. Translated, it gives CASSVSGTSNYGYTF.

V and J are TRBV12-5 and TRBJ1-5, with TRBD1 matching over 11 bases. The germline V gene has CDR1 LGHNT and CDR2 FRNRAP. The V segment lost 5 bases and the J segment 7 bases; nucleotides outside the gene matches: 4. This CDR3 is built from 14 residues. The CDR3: CASGIGTGGQPQHF. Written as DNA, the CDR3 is TGTGCTAGTGGTATTGGGACAGGGGGACAGCCCCAGCATTTT. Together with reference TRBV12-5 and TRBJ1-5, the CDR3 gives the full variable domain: DARVTQTPRHKVTEMGQEVTMRCQPILGHNTVFWYRQTMMQGLELLAYFRNRAPLDDSGMPKDRFSAEMPDATLATLKIQPSEPRDSAVYFCASGIGTGGQPQHFGDGTRLSIL.

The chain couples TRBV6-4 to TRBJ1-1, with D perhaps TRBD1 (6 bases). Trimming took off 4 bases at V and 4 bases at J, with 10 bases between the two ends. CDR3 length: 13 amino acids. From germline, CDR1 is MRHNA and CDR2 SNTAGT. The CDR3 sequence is CASSVKQGTEAFF. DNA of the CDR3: TGTGCCAGCAGTGTTAAACAGGGCACTGAAGCTTTCTTT.

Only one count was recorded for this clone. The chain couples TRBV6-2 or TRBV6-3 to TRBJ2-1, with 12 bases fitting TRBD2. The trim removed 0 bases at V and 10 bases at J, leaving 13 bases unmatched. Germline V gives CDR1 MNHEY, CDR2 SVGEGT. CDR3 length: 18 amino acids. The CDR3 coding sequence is TGTGCCAGCAGTTACTCGATACGGGCTAGCGGGAGGGCCTGGGAGCAGTTCTTC. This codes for CASSYSIRASGRAWEQFF.

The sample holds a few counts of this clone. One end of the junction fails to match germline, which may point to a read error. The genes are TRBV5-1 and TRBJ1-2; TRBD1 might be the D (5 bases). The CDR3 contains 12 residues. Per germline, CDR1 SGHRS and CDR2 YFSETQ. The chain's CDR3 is CASSLNTGPTAF. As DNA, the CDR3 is TGCGCCAGCAGCTTGAACACGGGCCCGACAGCCTTC.